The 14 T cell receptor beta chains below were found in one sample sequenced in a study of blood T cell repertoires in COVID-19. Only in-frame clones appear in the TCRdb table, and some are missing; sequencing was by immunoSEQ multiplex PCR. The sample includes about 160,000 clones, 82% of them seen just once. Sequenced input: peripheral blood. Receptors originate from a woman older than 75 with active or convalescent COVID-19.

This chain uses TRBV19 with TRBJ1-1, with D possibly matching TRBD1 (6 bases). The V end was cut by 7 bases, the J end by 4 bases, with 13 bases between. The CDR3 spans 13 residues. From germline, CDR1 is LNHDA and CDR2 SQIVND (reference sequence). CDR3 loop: CASTVSRGTEAFF. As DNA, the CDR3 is TGTGCCAGTACCGTCAGCAGGGGCACTGAAGCTTTCTTT.

The CDR3 loop reads CASTPTGTGSNIQYF. The CDR3 coding sequence is TGTGCCAGCACCCCGACAGGGACCGGCTCAAACATTCAGTACTTC. The chain carries TRBV6-5 and TRBJ2-4, with 7 bases fitting TRBD1. Germline trimming cut 7 bases from V and 6 bases from J; bases unmatched to any gene: 12. Germline V lookup: CDR1 MNHEY, CDR2 SVGAGI. CDR3 length: 15 residues.

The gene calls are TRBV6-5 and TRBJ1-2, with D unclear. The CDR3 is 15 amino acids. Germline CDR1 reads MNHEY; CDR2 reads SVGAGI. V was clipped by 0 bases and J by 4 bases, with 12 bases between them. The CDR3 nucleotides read TGTGCCAGCAGTTACTCGGGTAGGGAGGGCTATGGCTACACCTTC. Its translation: CASSYSGREGYGYTF.

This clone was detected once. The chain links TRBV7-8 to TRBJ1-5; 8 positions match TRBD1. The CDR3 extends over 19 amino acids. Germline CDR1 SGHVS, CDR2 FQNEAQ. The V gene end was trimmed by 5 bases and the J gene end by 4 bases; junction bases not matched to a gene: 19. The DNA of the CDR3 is TGTGCCAGCAGCACCCCCCCAAGGACAGGGTTATTTGAGAATCAGCCCCAGCATTTT. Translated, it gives CASSTPPRTGLFENQPQHF. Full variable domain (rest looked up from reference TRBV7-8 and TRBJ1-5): GAGVSQSPRYKVAKRGQDVALRCDPISGHVSLFWYQQALGQGPEFLTYFQNEAQLDKSGLPSDRFFAERPEGSVSTLKIQRTQQEDSAVYLCASSTPPRTGLFENQPQHFGDGTRLSIL.

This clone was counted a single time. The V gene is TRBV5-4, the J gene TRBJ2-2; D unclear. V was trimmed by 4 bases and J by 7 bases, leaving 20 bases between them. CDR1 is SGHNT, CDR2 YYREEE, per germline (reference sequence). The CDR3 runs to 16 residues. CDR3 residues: CASSPKAIQTGGELFF. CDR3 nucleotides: TGTGCCAGCAGCCCCAAAGCTATACAAACGGGCGGGGAGCTGTTTTTT. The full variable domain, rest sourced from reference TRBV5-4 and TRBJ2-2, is ETGVTQSPTHLIKTRGQQVTLRCSSQSGHNTVSWYQQALGQGPQFIFQYYREEENGRGNFPPRFSGLQFPNYSSELNVNALELDDSALYLCASSPKAIQTGGELFFGEGSRLTVL.

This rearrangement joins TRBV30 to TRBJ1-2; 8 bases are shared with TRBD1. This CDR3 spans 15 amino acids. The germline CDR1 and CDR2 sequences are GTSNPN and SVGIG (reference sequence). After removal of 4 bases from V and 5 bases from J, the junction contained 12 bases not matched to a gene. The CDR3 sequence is CAWKVGPGGAYGYTF. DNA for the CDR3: TGTGCCTGGAAAGTAGGGCCAGGGGGCGCTTATGGCTACACCTTC. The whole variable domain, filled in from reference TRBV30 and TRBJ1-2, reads SQTIHQWPATLVQPVGSPLSLECTVEGTSNPNLYWYRQAAGRGLQLLFYSVGIGQISSEVPQNLSASRPQDRQFILSSKKLLLSDSGFYLCAWKVGPGGAYGYTFGSGTRLTVV.

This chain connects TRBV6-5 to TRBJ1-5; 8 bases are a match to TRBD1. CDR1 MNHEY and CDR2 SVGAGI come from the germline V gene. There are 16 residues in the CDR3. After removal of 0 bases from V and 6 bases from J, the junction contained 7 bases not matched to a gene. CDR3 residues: CASSYSNTGGSQPQHF. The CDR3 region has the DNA TGTGCCAGCAGTTACTCCAATACAGGGGGAAGTCAGCCCCAGCATTTT.

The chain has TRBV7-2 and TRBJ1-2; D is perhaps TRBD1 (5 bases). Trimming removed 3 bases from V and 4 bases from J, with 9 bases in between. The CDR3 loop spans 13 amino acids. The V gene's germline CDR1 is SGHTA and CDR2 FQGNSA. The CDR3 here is CASSFSTAYGYTF. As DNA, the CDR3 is TGTGCCAGCAGCTTTTCGACAGCCTATGGCTACACCTTC.

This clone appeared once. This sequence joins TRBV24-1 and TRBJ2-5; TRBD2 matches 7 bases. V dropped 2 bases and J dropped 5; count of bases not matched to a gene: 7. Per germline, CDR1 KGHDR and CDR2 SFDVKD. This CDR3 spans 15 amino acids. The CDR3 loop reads CATSDSGGGQETQYF. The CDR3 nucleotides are TGTGCCACCAGTGATTCCGGGGGAGGGCAGGAGACCCAGTACTTC.

For the CDR3, the DNA is TGTGCCAGCAGTCCCCGGGACTTTACGAACACTGAAGCTTTCTTT. Its protein is CASSPRDFTNTEAFF. The genes are TRBV6-5 and TRBJ1-1; TRBD1 might be the D (5 bases). Trimming shortened V by 5 bases and J by 1 base, and 14 bases separated the two germline ends. CDR3 length: 15 amino acids. The germline V gene has CDR1 MNHEY and CDR2 SVGAGI.

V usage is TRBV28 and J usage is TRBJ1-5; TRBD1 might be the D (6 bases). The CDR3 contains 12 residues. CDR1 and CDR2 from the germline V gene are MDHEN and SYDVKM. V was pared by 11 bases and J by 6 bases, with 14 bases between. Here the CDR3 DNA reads TGTGCCTCCGGAGGGGGGGGTCAGCCCCAGCATTTT. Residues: CASGGGGQPQHF.

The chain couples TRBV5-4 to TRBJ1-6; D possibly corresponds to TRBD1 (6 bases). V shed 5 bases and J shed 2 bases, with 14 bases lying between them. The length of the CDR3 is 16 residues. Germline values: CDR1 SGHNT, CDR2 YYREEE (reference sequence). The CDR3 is CASSVLQGAYNSPLHF. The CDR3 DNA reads TGTGCCAGCAGTGTGCTACAGGGCGCCTATAATTCACCCCTCCACTTT.

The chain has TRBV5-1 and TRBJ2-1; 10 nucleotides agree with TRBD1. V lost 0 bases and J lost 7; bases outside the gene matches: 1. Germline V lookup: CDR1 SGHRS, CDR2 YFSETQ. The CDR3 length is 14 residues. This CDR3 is CASSLGGQGNEQFF. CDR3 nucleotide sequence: TGCGCCAGCAGCTTGGGGGGACAGGGGAATGAGCAGTTCTTC.

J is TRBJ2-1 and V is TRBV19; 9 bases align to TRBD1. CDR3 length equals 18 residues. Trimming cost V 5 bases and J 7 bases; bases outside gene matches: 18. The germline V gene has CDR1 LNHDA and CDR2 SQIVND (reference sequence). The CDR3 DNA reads TGTGCCAGTAGTTCATCGGGACAGGGATCTGGGAATATGAATGAGCAGTTCTTC. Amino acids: CASSSSGQGSGNMNEQFF.